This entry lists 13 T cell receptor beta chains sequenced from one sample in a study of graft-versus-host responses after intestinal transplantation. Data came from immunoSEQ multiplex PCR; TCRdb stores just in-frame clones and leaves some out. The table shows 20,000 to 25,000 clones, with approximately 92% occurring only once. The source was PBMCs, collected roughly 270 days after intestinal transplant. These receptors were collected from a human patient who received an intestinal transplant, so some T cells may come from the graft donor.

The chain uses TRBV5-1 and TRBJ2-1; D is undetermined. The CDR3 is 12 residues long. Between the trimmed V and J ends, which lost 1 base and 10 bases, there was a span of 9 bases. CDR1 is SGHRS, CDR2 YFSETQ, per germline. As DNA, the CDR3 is TGCGCCAGCAGCTTGAACCTAGGGGAGCAGTTCTTC. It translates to CASSLNLGEQFF.

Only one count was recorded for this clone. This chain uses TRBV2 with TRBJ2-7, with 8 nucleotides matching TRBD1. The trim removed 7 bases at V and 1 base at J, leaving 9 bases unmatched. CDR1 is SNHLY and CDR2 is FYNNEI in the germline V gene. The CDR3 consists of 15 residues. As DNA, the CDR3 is TGTGCCAGCATCACGGACAGGGTTCGTTCCTACGAGCAGTACTTC. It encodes CASITDRVRSYEQYF.

The DNA of the CDR3 is TGTGCCTGGAGCACCGGCAGAACTAACAATCAGCCCCAGCATTTT. Residues: CAWSTGRTNNQPQHF. The V and J genes are TRBV30 and TRBJ1-5; D unclear. Trimming took off 3 bases at V and 3 bases at J, with 15 bases between the two ends. This CDR3 contains 15 residues. Looked up from germline, CDR1 is GTSNPN and CDR2 is SVGIG (reference sequence).

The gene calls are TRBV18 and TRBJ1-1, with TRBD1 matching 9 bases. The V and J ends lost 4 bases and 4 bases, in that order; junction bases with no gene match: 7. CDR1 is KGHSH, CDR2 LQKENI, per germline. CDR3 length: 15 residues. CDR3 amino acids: CASSLGQGLSTEAFF. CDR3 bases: TGTGCCAGCTCACTCGGACAGGGGTTGAGCACTGAAGCTTTCTTT.

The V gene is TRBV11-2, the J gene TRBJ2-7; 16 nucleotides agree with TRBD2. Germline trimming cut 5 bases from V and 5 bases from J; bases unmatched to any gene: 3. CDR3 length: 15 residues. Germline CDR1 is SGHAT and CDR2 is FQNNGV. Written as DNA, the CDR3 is TGTGCCAGCAGCGGGACTAGCGGGAGGGCCGACGAGCAGTACTTC. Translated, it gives CASSGTSGRADEQYF.

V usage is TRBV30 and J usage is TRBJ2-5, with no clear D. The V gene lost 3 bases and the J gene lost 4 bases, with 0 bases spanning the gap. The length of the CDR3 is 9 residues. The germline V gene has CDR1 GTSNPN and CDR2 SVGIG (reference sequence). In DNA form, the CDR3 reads TGTGCCTGGAGAGAGACCCAGTACTTC. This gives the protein CAWRETQYF.

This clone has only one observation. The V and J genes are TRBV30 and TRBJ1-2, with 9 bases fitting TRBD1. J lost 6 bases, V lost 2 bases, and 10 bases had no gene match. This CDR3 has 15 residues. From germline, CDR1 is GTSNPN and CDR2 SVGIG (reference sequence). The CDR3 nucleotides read TGTGCCTGGAGTTCTATGACAGGGGGAGGTGATGGCTACACCTTC. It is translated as CAWSSMTGGGDGYTF.

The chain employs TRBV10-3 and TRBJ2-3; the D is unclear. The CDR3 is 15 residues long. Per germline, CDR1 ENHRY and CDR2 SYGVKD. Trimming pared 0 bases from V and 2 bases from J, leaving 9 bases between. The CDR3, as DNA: TGTGCCATCAGTGAGTCGGCTGACCCCACAGATACGCAGTATTTT. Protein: CAISESADPTDTQYF.

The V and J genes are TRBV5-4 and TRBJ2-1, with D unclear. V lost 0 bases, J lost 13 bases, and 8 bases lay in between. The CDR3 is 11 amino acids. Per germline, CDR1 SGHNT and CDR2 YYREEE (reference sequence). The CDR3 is CASSLGQEQFF. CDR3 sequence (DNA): TGTGCCAGCAGCTTGGGTCAGGAACAGTTCTTC.

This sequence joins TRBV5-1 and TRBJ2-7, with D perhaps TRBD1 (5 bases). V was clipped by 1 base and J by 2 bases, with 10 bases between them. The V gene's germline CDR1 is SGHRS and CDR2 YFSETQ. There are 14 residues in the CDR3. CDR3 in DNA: TGCGCCAGCAGCTTGCCAGGGCTTCCCTACGAGCAGTACTTC. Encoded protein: CASSLPGLPYEQYF.

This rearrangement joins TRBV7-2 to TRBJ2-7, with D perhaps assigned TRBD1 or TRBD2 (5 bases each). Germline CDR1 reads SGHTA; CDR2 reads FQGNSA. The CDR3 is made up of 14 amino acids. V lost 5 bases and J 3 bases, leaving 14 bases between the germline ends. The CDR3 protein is CASSTPEGYYEQYF. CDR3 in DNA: TGTGCCAGCAGCACTCCCGAGGGGTACTACGAGCAGTACTTC.

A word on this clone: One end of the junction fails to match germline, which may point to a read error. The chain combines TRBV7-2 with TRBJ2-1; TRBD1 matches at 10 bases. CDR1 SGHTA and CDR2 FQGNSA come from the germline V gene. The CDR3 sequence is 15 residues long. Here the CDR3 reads CASTLGDRGYNEQFF. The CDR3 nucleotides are TGTGCCAGCACCTTAGGGGACAGGGGCTACAATGAGCAGTTCTTC.

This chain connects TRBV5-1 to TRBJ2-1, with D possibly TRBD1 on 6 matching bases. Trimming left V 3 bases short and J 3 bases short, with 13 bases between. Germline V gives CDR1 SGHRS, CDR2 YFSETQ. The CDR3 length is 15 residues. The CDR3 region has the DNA TGCGCCAGCAGCTGGGGGACACCGGACTACAATGAGCAGTTCTTC. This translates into CASSWGTPDYNEQFF.